The source of this T cell receptor beta chain is a study of cytomegalovirus exposure and HLA in healthy donors. Study-wide findings and caveats: V segments that were indistinguishable, TRBV6-2 and TRBV6-3 among them, were omitted from analysis. There were several of the most significant clusters that appeared linked to common viral pathogens in a later analysis. Previously analyzed data showed that most TCR beta V segments were productive at a frequency of about 90% or about 30%.

PCR was performed using 60 Vbeta and 13 Jbeta primers. Profiling relied on immunoSEQ multiplex PCR, and the TCRdb table lists in-frame clones only, not all of them. The table shows over 200,000 clones, with 77% occurring only once. All donors participated as healthy donors of bone marrow. Comments on this clone: What it recognizes is unknown.

V shed 6 bases and J shed 3 bases, with 18 bases lying between them. Germline values: CDR1 LNHDA, CDR2 SQIVND (reference sequence). The CDR3 has 16 residues. The receptor comes from a woman aged 55-70 years in good health and CMV-seropositive. Sequences were obtained from PBMCs. The rearrangement links TRBV19 to TRBJ1-5, with no clear D. The CDR3 region is CASSPRWVTANQPQHF. In DNA, the CDR3 is TGTGCCAGTAGCCCGAGGTGGGTTACTGCCAATCAGCCCCAGCATTTT.